This entry lists 14 T cell receptor beta chains sequenced from one sample in a study of CD8 T cells in Susac syndrome (dated by TCRdb to about 2019). The library was prepared using the immunoSEQ multiplex PCR assay. RNA was extracted using the RNeasy kit, and roughly 0.45 to 1 microgram was reverse transcribed with random hexamers. Through fastp at Q25 and MiXCR, TCRdb rebuilt clones from the public reads, retaining in-frame beta chains. Duplicate CDR3 protein sequences are folded into a single record with the most common DNA and genes. The sample records 250,000 to 300,000 distinct CDR3 sequences, roughly 90% of which are singletons. 0.18% of the sample is in the top ten clones. Input material: CD8+ T cells from PBMCs. The receptors stem from a human donor with multiple sclerosis.

This CDR3 is CASSQDKPTEQYF. The CDR3 coding sequence is TGCGCCAGCAGCCAAGATAAGCCCACCGAGCAGTACTTC. The rearrangement links TRBV4-1 to TRBJ2-7; D gene ambiguous. The CDR3 spans 13 residues. The V end lost 0 bases, the J end lost 6 bases, and 9 bases lay between the germline ends. CDR1 MGHRA and CDR2 YSYEKL come from the germline V gene.

The CDR3 protein is CASSYGAHTEAFF. For the CDR3, the DNA is TGTGCCAGCAGTTATGGGGCACACACTGAAGCTTTCTTT. The chain joins TRBV6-2 or TRBV6-3 to TRBJ1-1, with D tentatively TRBD1 (5 bases). V was pared by 3 bases and J by 3 bases, with 8 bases between. The germline V gene encodes CDR1 MNHEY and CDR2 SVGEGT. This CDR3 is 13 amino acids long.

This chain links TRBV19 with TRBJ2-3; D call uncertain. Germline CDR1 and CDR2: LNHDA and SQIVND (reference sequence). This CDR3 comprises 13 residues. The germline V and J ends were trimmed by 6 bases and 5 bases, with 12 bases remaining between them. DNA of the CDR3: TGTGCCAGTAGGGCAGGTTGGGAAGATACGCAGTATTTT. Protein product: CASRAGWEDTQYF.

The CDR3 loop reads CASSPVAGTTNEKLFF. The CDR3 DNA reads as TGTGCCAGCAGTCCAGTTGCGGGGACAACTAATGAAAAACTGTTTTTT. This chain joins TRBV27 and TRBJ1-4, with D unclear. Deletions cut 5 bases from V and 0 bases from J, with 13 bases between. Germline loops: CDR1 MNHEY, CDR2 SMNVEV (reference sequence). The CDR3 has 16 residues.

The chain couples TRBV9 to TRBJ1-5; D is possibly TRBD1 (5 bases). Trimming removed 1 base from V and 0 bases from J, with 11 bases in between. The germline V gene encodes CDR1 SGDLS and CDR2 YYNGEE. This CDR3 is 16 amino acids long. DNA for the CDR3: TGTGCCAGCAGCGTAATCGGGACGGATAGCAATCAGCCCCAGCATTTT. Its protein product is CASSVIGTDSNQPQHF.

This clonotype was seen just once. The rearrangement links TRBV7-6 to TRBJ2-7; 9 nucleotides align to TRBD1. Unmatched junction bases numbered 13, after V lost 10 bases and J lost 6 bases. Germline V gives CDR1 SGHVS, CDR2 FNYEAQ. This CDR3 contains 14 residues. CDR3 residues: CATGLPGQGVEQYF. CDR3 bases: TGTGCCACCGGGCTACCGGGACAGGGCGTCGAGCAGTACTTC.

This clonotype was counted only a few times. This chain uses TRBV30 with TRBJ2-1, with no clear D. The CDR3 has 14 amino acids. CDR1 is GTSNPN and CDR2 is SVGIG in the germline V gene (reference sequence). V was cut by 1 base and J by 0 bases, with 7 bases left in between. CDR3 nucleotides: TGTGCCTGGAGTGGGGGTGGCTCCTACAATGAGCAGTTCTTC. It specifies CAWSGGGSYNEQFF.

The CDR3 sequence: CASSLTGSSGANVLTF. The DNA for the CDR3 is TGTGCCAGCTCACTAACAGGAAGCTCTGGGGCCAACGTCCTGACTTTC. The chain joins TRBV18 to TRBJ2-6, with D perhaps matching TRBD1 (5 bases). In germline, CDR1 is KGHSH, CDR2 LQKENI. V lost 4 bases, J lost 0 bases, and 10 bases lay in between. CDR3 size: 16 residues.

This chain's CDR3 is CASSSTSGRAREQFF. CDR3 nucleotide sequence: TGTGCCAGCAGCTCGACTAGCGGGAGGGCCAGGGAGCAGTTCTTC. The chain couples TRBV7-9 to TRBJ2-1, with 14 bases aligning to TRBD2. CDR3 length: 15 residues. V trimming: 4 bases; J trimming: 10 bases; junction bases outside the gene matches: 6. Germline CDR1 SEHNR, CDR2 FQNEAQ (reference sequence). Supplemented by reference TRBV7-9 and TRBJ2-1, the full variable domain reads DTGVSQNPRHKITKRGQNVTFRCDPISEHNRLYWYRQTLGQGPEFLTYFQNEAQLEKSRLLSDRFSAERPKGSFSTLEIQRTEQGDSAMYLCASSSTSGRAREQFFGPGTRLTVL.

The chain employs TRBV4-3 and TRBJ2-3, with a possible D match to TRBD2 (5 bases). Germline V gene lookup returns CDR1 LGHNA and CDR2 YSLEER. The CDR3 has 15 residues. The V and J ends lost 0 bases and 4 bases respectively, with 11 bases between them. The CDR3 protein is CASSQEDGKPDTQYF. In DNA form, the CDR3 reads TGCGCCAGCAGCCAAGAAGACGGGAAGCCAGATACGCAGTATTTT.

The rearrangement joins TRBV20-1 to TRBJ1-4, with D unclear. V lost 0 bases to trimming and J lost 2 bases, with 13 bases between them. The CDR3 loop spans 16 amino acids. The germline V gene encodes CDR1 DFQATT and CDR2 SNEGSKA (reference sequence). CDR3 coding DNA: TGCAGTGCTAGAGATCTGAAGGAGGAGACTAATGAAAAACTGTTTTTT. Translated, it gives CSARDLKEETNEKLFF.

The CDR3 region has the DNA TGCAGTGCTGGCCCCCTAGGGAACATTTACAATGAGCAGTTCTTC. Translation gives CSAGPLGNIYNEQFF. The rearrangement joins TRBV20-1 to TRBJ2-1; unclear D gene. The CDR3 has 15 residues. Germline lookup yields CDR1 DFQATT and CDR2 SNEGSKA (reference sequence). Between the trimmed V and J ends, which lost 5 bases and 4 bases, there was a span of 18 bases.

This clonotype was observed a handful of times. The chain carries TRBV28 and TRBJ2-3, with D unresolved. CDR1 is MDHEN and CDR2 is SYDVKM in the germline V gene. CDR3 length: 12 amino acids. With 2 bases removed from V and 3 bases from J, the gap between germline ends came to 3 bases. CDR3 DNA: TGTGCCAGCAGTTTACGGACAGATACGCAGTATTTT. It codes for CASSLRTDTQYF. Variable domain in full (rest from reference TRBV28 and TRBJ2-3): DVKVTQSSRYLVKRTGEKVFLECVQDMDHENMFWYRQDPGLGLRLIYFSYDVKMKEKGDIPEGYSVSREKKERFSLILESASTNQTSMYLCASSLRTDTQYFGPGTRLTVL.

V usage is TRBV6-5 and J usage is TRBJ2-7; TRBD2 might be the D (5 bases). The CDR3 is made up of 14 amino acids. Trimming shortened V by 2 bases and J by 3 bases, and 11 bases separated the two germline ends. The germline V gene has CDR1 MNHEY and CDR2 SVGAGI. The CDR3, as DNA: TGTGCCAGCAGTTACACGGACGGGATCTACGAGCAGTACTTC. Translation gives CASSYTDGIYEQYF.